This entry lists 28 T cell receptor beta chains sequenced from one sample in a study of T cells in Graves' hyperthyroidism and ophthalmopathy. Amplification yielded TCR beta CDR3 regions, with RNA transcripts as the source. A first-round RT-PCR of the TCR CDR3 used the HTBI primer set. One entry per CDR3 protein, called by TCRdb with MiXCR from the multiplex PCR reads. The sample has roughly 580,000 distinct CDR3 sequences; more than 11% are singletons. The sample comprised blood. The source of these receptors is a woman younger than 45 with Graves' hyperthyroidism that later progressed to Graves' ophthalmopathy.

This clonotype was counted between two and nine times. V and J are TRBV10-2 and TRBJ1-4, with D hard to call. Trimming cost V 4 bases and J 5 bases, with 5 bases left between them. Germline CDR1 WSHSY, CDR2 SAAADI. The CDR3 length is 12 residues. CDR3 bases: TGCGCCAGCAGTGGCGACAATGAAAAACTGTTTTTT. This sequence encodes CASSGDNEKLFF.

This chain connects TRBV4-2 to TRBJ2-1, with TRBD2 identical over 10 bases. Germline V gene data show CDR1 as LGHNA and CDR2 as YNFKEQ. Unmatched junction bases numbered 6, after V lost 0 bases and J lost 4 bases. The CDR3 sequence is 17 residues long. CDR3 DNA: TGTGCCAGCAGCCAAGAAGCTAGCGGGAGCTCTTACAATGAGCAGTTCTTC. It codes for CASSQEASGSSYNEQFF.

The rearrangement joins TRBV29-1 to TRBJ1-1; D not certain. V was pared by 3 bases and J by 4 bases, with 3 bases between. The CDR3 covers 10 residues. Germline assignment: CDR1 SQVTM and CDR2 ANQGSEA. The CDR3 sequence is CSVEFTEAFF. Written as DNA, the CDR3 is TGCAGCGTTGAGTTCACTGAAGCTTTCTTT.

The chain has TRBV10-3 and TRBJ1-2; unclear D gene. The V end was cut by 5 bases, the J end by 8 bases, with 18 bases between. Germline lookup yields CDR1 ENHRY and CDR2 SYGVKD. The CDR3 extends over 14 amino acids. The CDR3, as DNA: TGTGCCATCAGTCCAGCAGGCTTCCTGGGAGGCTACACCTTC. Protein: CAISPAGFLGGYTF.

This clonotype was picked up many times. The rearrangement uses TRBV19 and TRBJ2-7, with D perhaps given as TRBD1 or TRBD2 (5 bases each). The length of the CDR3 is 15 residues. Trimming shortened V by 7 bases and J by 2 bases, and 18 bases separated the two germline ends. Germline V gene data show CDR1 as LNHDA and CDR2 as SQIVND (reference sequence). The CDR3 coding sequence is TGTGCCAGTACCTCATCCGGGACGGTGGCCTACGAGCAGTACTTC. As protein: CASTSSGTVAYEQYF.

J is TRBJ2-5 and V is TRBV11-2; 12 positions match TRBD2. The length of the CDR3 is 16 residues. Germline trimming cut 3 bases from V and 4 bases from J; bases unmatched to any gene: 6. Germline CDR1 SGHAT, CDR2 FQNNGV. This CDR3 reads CASSLVWGLAGETQYF. The CDR3 DNA follows: TGTGCCAGCAGCTTGGTCTGGGGACTAGCGGGAGAGACCCAGTACTTC.

Only a few counts were recorded for this clonotype. The chain combines TRBV29-1 with TRBJ2-7; 12 positions match TRBD2. CDR3 length: 15 residues. Germline V gene sequence: CDR1 SQVTM, CDR2 ANQGSEA. The J segment lost 2 bases and the V segment lost 0 bases, leaving 2 bases of the junction unmatched. CDR3 protein: CSVEEGTSGPYEQYF. Here the CDR3 DNA reads TGCAGCGTTGAAGAGGGGACTAGCGGGCCCTACGAGCAGTACTTC.

This clonotype was recorded at least ten times. This chain uses TRBV28 with TRBJ2-1; 8 nucleotides match TRBD2. V lost 2 bases, J lost 9 bases, and 15 bases stayed unmatched. Germline loops: CDR1 MDHEN, CDR2 SYDVKM. The CDR3 runs 17 residues. CDR3 protein: CASSLGGSGLAGGEQFF. The CDR3 DNA reads TGTGCCAGCAGTTTAGGGGGAAGTGGTCTAGCGGGCGGTGAGCAGTTCTTC.

Note on this clonotype: It may be a read error: a sequence one base away is much more abundant. The conserved closing phenylalanine or tryptophan is absent in this CDR3, likely reflecting a read error. The chain links TRBV30 to TRBJ2-1; perhaps TRBD1 as D (5 bases). Between the trimmed V and J ends, which lost 3 bases and 6 bases, there was a span of 15 bases. This CDR3 region has 14 residues. In germline, CDR1 is GTSNPN, CDR2 SVGIG (reference sequence). The CDR3: CAWRAVTATNEQFS. CDR3 sequence (DNA): TGTGCCTGGAGGGCCGTGACAGCGACCAATGAGCAGTTCTCC.

This clonotype was detected only a few times. V and J are TRBV3-1 and TRBJ1-1, with D possibly TRBD1 on 5 matching bases. The V gene lost 1 base and the J gene lost 5 bases, with 14 bases spanning the gap. The CDR3 spans 15 residues. The germline V gene has CDR1 LGHDT and CDR2 YNNKEL (reference sequence). The CDR3 region is CASSQGGLGGTEAFF. CDR3 nucleotides: TGTGCCAGCAGCCAAGGGGGGTTGGGAGGGACTGAAGCTTTCTTT. The complete variable domain, with remaining parts taken from reference TRBV3-1 and TRBJ1-1, reads DTAVSQTPKYLVTQMGNDKSIKCEQNLGHDTMYWYKQDSKKFLKIMFSYNNKELIINETVPNRFSPKSPDKAHLNLHINSLELGDSAVYFCASSQGGLGGTEAFFGQGTRLTVV.

The chain links TRBV24-1 to TRBJ2-3, with 14 bases identical to TRBD2. V was clipped by 6 bases and J by 3 bases; unmatched bases: 10. In germline, CDR1 is KGHDR, CDR2 SFDVKD. The CDR3 has 18 residues. CDR3 nucleotide sequence: TGTGCCACCAGTCCAATGCGAGGGACTAGCGGGAGTACAGATACGCAGTATTTT. Protein product: CATSPMRGTSGSTDTQYF.

This clonotype was seen ten or more times. The rearrangement links TRBV28 to TRBJ1-2; D is unclear. The V gene's germline CDR1 is MDHEN and CDR2 SYDVKM. This CDR3 spans 15 amino acids. Trimming cost V 2 bases and J 6 bases, with 16 bases left between them. The CDR3 region has the DNA TGTGCCAGCAGTTTACACAATCCCCCGAGGGATGGCTACACCTTC. Residues: CASSLHNPPRDGYTF.

This clonotype was seen repeatedly, ten times or more. The rearrangement links TRBV10-3 to TRBJ2-7, with D perhaps assigned TRBD1 or TRBD2 (5 bases each). The CDR3 consists of 14 residues. The V gene's germline CDR1 is ENHRY and CDR2 SYGVKD. The V and J ends lost 9 bases and 3 bases respectively, with 18 bases between them. CDR3 sequence (DNA): TGTGCCATACGAAACGGGACCAACGGCTACGAGCAGTACTTC. Translating it yields CAIRNGTNGYEQYF.

The V gene is TRBV19, the J gene TRBJ1-5; TRBD1 is a possible D gene (5 bases). The CDR3 loop spans 15 amino acids. CDR1 is LNHDA and CDR2 is SQIVND in the germline V gene (reference sequence). Trimming cost V 5 bases and J 5 bases, with 16 bases left between them. The CDR3, as DNA: TGTGCCAGTAGTCGCGGGACGGTGCGGCATCAGCCCCAGCATTTT. It codes for CASSRGTVRHQPQHF.

The chain employs TRBV10-3 and TRBJ1-3; a weak D match, TRBD1 (6 bases). Germline V gives CDR1 ENHRY, CDR2 SYGVKD. The ends were cut back, 10 bases at V and 0 bases at J, with 16 bases in the middle. The CDR3 runs 15 residues. This chain's CDR3 is CATRLQGYSGNTIYF. CDR3 in DNA: TGTGCCACCCGTCTACAGGGTTACTCTGGAAACACCATATATTTT.

This clonotype showed up many times. This chain uses TRBV2 with TRBJ1-1; 8 bases align to TRBD1. The CDR3 runs to 14 residues. V trimming: 5 bases; J trimming: 0 bases; junction bases outside the gene matches: 2. The V gene's germline CDR1 is SNHLY and CDR2 FYNNEI. The CDR3 here is CASSSQGVNTEAFF. In DNA form, the CDR3 reads TGTGCCAGCAGTTCACAGGGGGTGAACACTGAAGCTTTCTTT.

This clonotype came up many times. The chain recombines TRBV19 with TRBJ1-2; D ambiguous. Looked up from germline, CDR1 is LNHDA and CDR2 is SQIVND (reference sequence). CDR3 length: 14 amino acids. V dropped 4 bases and J dropped 2 bases, with 11 bases sitting between them. CDR3 sequence: CASSTGLSNYGYTF. DNA for the CDR3: TGTGCCAGTAGTACGGGGTTATCCAACTATGGCTACACCTTC.

This clonotype has ten or more counts. The V call is TRBV3-1, the J call TRBJ1-5, with unresolved D. Germline V gene data show CDR1 as LGHDT and CDR2 as YNNKEL (reference sequence). Trimming removed 3 bases at V and 7 bases at J, with 10 bases between. CDR3 length: 13 residues. The DNA for the CDR3 is TGTGCCAGCAGCCAGAGTGGTCGACAGCCCCAGCATTTT. Translation gives CASSQSGRQPQHF.

V and J are TRBV20-1 and TRBJ2-2, with TRBD2 matching 10 bases. In germline, CDR1 is DFQATT, CDR2 SNEGSKA (reference sequence). The CDR3 runs to 17 residues. V dropped 0 bases and J dropped 9; count of bases not matched to a gene: 13. The CDR3 loop is CSARDRLAGVSIWELFF. DNA for the CDR3: TGCAGTGCTAGAGATCGGCTAGCGGGAGTTTCCATCTGGGAGCTGTTTTTT.

This sequence joins TRBV9 and TRBJ2-1, with TRBD1 as a possible D gene (6 bases). The CDR3 extends over 14 amino acids. CDR1 SGDLS and CDR2 YYNGEE come from the germline V gene. Trimming removed 0 bases from V and 6 bases from J, with 10 bases in between. The chain's CDR3 is CASSVGGRGNEQFF. CDR3 bases: TGTGCCAGCAGCGTAGGGGGGCGTGGCAATGAGCAGTTCTTC.

This clonotype came up many times. V gene TRBV2 combines with J gene TRBJ2-3; 12 bases map to TRBD2. V lost 11 bases, J lost 5 bases, and 11 bases stayed unmatched. This CDR3 is 15 amino acids long. Germline CDR1 and CDR2: SNHLY and FYNNEI. The CDR3 nucleotides are TGTGCCGGGTGGACTAGCGGGACTAGTGGAGATACGCAGTATTTT. Amino acid sequence: CAGWTSGTSGDTQYF.

The chain links TRBV12-3 or TRBV12-4 to TRBJ1-5, with 9 nucleotides matching TRBD1. V dropped 5 bases and J dropped 7; count of bases not matched to a gene: 3. This CDR3 contains 13 residues. The CDR3 DNA sequence: TGTGCCAGCAGTCGCACAGGGGGCCAGCCCCAGCATTTT. Protein product: CASSRTGGQPQHF.

There are many counts of this clonotype. The chain couples TRBV5-6 to TRBJ2-4; D remains unclear. Trimming pared 2 bases from V and 0 bases from J, leaving 3 bases between. Germline lookup yields CDR1 SGHDT and CDR2 YYEEEE. The CDR3 spans 13 residues. The DNA for the CDR3 is TGTGCCAGCAGCTTCAGAGCCAAAAACATTCAGTACTTC. Protein sequence: CASSFRAKNIQYF.

In this sample, this clonotype turned up a few times. Since a much larger clone is just one base distant, this may be a read error. The chain recombines TRBV20-1 with TRBJ2-7; D not resolved. CDR1 DFQATT and CDR2 SNEGSKA come from the germline V gene (reference sequence). This CDR3 is 11 amino acids long. The V end was cut by 2 bases, the J end by 0 bases, with 2 bases between. For the CDR3, the DNA is TGCAGTGCTAGACACTCCTACGAGCAGTACTTC. Translated: CSARHSYEQYF.

The sample holds many counts of this clonotype. The V call is TRBV5-1, the J call TRBJ1-5; D unresolved. Germline V gene data show CDR1 as SGHRS and CDR2 as YFSETQ. Trimming removed 0 bases at V and 4 bases at J, with 11 bases between. CDR3 size: 15 residues. Here the CDR3 reads CASSLVPGGNQPQHF. CDR3 bases: TGCGCCAGCAGCTTGGTTCCGGGAGGAAATCAGCCCCAGCATTTT. The full variable domain, in which reference TRBV5-1 and TRBJ1-5 provide the parts outside the CDR3, is KAGVTQTPRYLIKTRGQQVTLSCSPISGHRSVSWYQQTPGQGLQFLFEYFSETQRNKGNFPGRFSGRQFSNSRSEMNVSTLELGDSALYLCASSLVPGGNQPQHFGDGTRLSIL.

J is TRBJ2-7 and V is TRBV18, with D perhaps TRBD2 (6 bases). Germline V gene lookup returns CDR1 KGHSH and CDR2 LQKENI. Trimming left V 3 bases short and J 6 bases short, with 12 bases between. CDR3 length: 13 amino acids. CDR3 sequence: CASSPTGEGEQYF. In nucleotides, the CDR3 is TGTGCCAGCTCACCGACGGGAGAAGGCGAGCAGTACTTC.

The chain joins TRBV5-6 to TRBJ2-1; D not resolved. The CDR3 sequence is 12 residues long. Between the trimmed V and J ends, which lost 3 bases and 10 bases, there was a span of 11 bases. Per the germline V gene, CDR1 is SGHDT and CDR2 is YYEEEE. The CDR3 region is CASSSTLREQFF. CDR3 in DNA: TGTGCCAGCAGCTCGACACTCCGCGAGCAGTTCTTC.

Points on this clonotype: A much more abundant neighbour one base away suggests this may be a read error. The V gene is TRBV29-1, the J gene TRBJ1-2; no definite D call. V was pared by 3 bases and J by 7 bases, with 12 bases between. The CDR3 runs to 12 residues. Germline CDR1 is SQVTM and CDR2 is ANQGSEA. The CDR3, as DNA: TGCAGCGTTGACGAACTCCTCAGTGGCTACACCTTC. It codes for CSVDELLSGYTF.